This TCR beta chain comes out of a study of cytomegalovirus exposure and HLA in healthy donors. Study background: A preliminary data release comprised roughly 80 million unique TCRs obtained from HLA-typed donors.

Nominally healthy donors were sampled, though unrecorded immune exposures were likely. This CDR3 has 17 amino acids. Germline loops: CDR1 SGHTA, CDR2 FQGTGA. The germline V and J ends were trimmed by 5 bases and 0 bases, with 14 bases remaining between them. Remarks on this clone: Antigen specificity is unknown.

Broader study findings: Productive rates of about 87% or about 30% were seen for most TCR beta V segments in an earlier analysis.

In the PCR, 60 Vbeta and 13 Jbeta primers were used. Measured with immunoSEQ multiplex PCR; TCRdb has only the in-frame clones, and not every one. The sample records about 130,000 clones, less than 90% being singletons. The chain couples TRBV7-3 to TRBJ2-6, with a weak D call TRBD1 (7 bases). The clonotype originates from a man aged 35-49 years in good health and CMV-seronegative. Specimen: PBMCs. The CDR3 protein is CASSAGRGDSGANVLTF. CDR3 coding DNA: TGTGCCAGCAGCGCGGGCAGGGGGGACTCTGGGGCCAACGTCCTGACTTTC. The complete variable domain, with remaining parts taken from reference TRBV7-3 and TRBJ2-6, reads GAGVSQTPSNKVTEKGKYVELRCDPISGHTALYWYRQSLGQGPEFLIYFQGTGAADDSGLPNDRFFAVRPEGSVSTLKIQRTERGDSAVYLCASSAGRGDSGANVLTFGAGSRLTVL.